Listed below are T cell receptor beta chains from one sample, sequenced in a study of neoadjuvant anti-PD-1 for oral cavity cancer. Using immunoSEQ multiplex PCR, the repertoire was profiled, and TCRdb retains in-frame clones only, with some absent. The sample yields about 42,000 clones, 65% to 80% seen once. Sequencing was performed on PBMCs, taken after nivolumab (anti-PD-1) treatment. The receptor source for this set is a person between 35 and 79 years old with oral cavity squamous cell carcinoma. Each CDR3 is given without its conserved first and last residue. Each record gives: J gene, V gene, CDR3 protein.

TRBJ1-1 TRBV5-1 ASSSYSRANTEAF
TRBJ2-2 TRBV7-3 ASSLEDRGRSGELF
TRBJ2-7 TRBV7-2 ASSLEAGGLPFR
TRBJ1-1 TRBV7-3 ASSFGPNTEAF
TRBJ2-3 TRBV5-4 ASNTLGGRTDTQY
TRBJ1-5 TRBV19 ASKAGTGHPGNQPQH
TRBJ1-4 TRBV11-2 ASSFRRGAGDEKLF
TRBJ2-1 TRBV7-9 ASSIQGSFNEQF
TRBJ1-1 TRBV30 AWRFRDTRMNTEAF
TRBJ1-2 TRBV30 AWRTYRGGSHDT
TRBJ1-1 TRBV6-1 ASRLQGGTEAF
TRBJ2-6 TRBV2 ASTRDRSSGANVLT
TRBJ2-3 TRBV15 ATSPGPQLTDTQY
TRBJ1-6 TRBV4-2 ASSQGQPNSPLH
TRBJ2-7 TRBV2 ASTGSVYEQY
TRBJ2-3 TRBV25-1 ASSEYISVSGQFDTQY
TRBJ2-5 TRBV5-1 ASSFGLAGGSIKETQY
TRBJ2-1 TRBV7-2 ASSFQPDNEQF
TRBJ2-7 TRBV7-8 ASSLETAGPLN
TRBJ1-6 TRBV30 AWGQGGLFSPLH
TRBJ1-5 TRBV15 ATSPRSDSRNQPQH
TRBJ1-1 TRBV7-6 ASSSGQMNTEAF
TRBJ2-1 TRBV5-1 ASSFSRDSDNEQF
TRBJ2-3 TRBV11-3 ASSSDLDTQY
TRBJ2-2 TRBV30 AWSRQGAANTGELF
TRBJ1-1 TRBV6-5 ASSAGGYTEAF
TRBJ2-3 TRBV5-8 ASSLSHGVDTQY
TRBJ1-6 TRBV6-1 ASSERTGNSPLH
TRBJ1-1 TRBV2 ASSAQGFVTEAF
TRBJ1-5 TRBV27 ASSPLGGRSNQPQH
TRBJ1-2 TRBV9 ASSALPGDTGGYT
TRBJ1-2 TRBV7-8 ASSLGRTVSFGGYT
TRBJ1-2 TRBV6-4 ASSDSDAGETGYT
TRBJ1-2 TRBV4-2 ASSPRGVAYGYT
TRBJ2-3 TRBV29-1 SVPTGLAGGDTQY
TRBJ2-3 TRBV27 ASSFRVGRRDSPRTDTQY
TRBJ1-5 TRBV6-6 ASSYGSSGNQPQH
TRBJ1-2 TRBV5-4 ASSLAGAQNYGYT
TRBJ1-2 TRBV4-2 ASSQGGQGLYGYT
TRBJ2-7 TRBV28 ASSLGRLVSEQY
TRBJ1-1 TRBV7-2 ASSLVGTGKAEAF
TRBJ1-2 TRBV5-1 ASSLEGTGPYGYT
TRBJ1-4 TRBV19 ASSLMTGMNEKLF
TRBJ1-2 TRBV4-2 ASSHTQTSLGRNYGYT
TRBJ2-2 TRBV30 AWSVLARGRELF
TRBJ1-2 TRBV11-2 ASSLKGHGYT
TRBJ1-1 TRBV6-1 ASSKEVLADAF
TRBJ2-7 TRBV25-1 ASSERQGPYEQY
TRBJ1-5 TRBV10-3 AISGGGSFGNQPQH
TRBJ2-4 TRBV19 ASSISAVAKNIQY
TRBJ2-7 TRBV5-6 ASSWTGESYEQY